A single sample is the source of the 26 T cell receptor beta chains below, sequenced in a study of early T cells in non-severe SARS-CoV-2 infection. TCRdb used MiXCR to reprocess the 5' RACE reads, holding one entry per CDR3 protein. The repertoire holds some 50,000 distinct CDR3 sequences, with more than 4.5% as singletons. The specimen comprised whole blood, sampled at baseline. The receptors here all came from an adult who was a healthcare worker with PCR-confirmed SARS-CoV-2 infection or an uninfected control (not recorded which).

This clonotype was seen ten or more times. V and J are TRBV12-3 or TRBV12-4 and TRBJ2-5; D gene uncertain. This CDR3 contains 14 residues. Trimming pared 2 bases from V and 2 bases from J, leaving 9 bases between. CDR3 bases: TGTGCCAGCAGTTTATGGGCAGATCAAGAGACCCAGTACTTC. This encodes CASSLWADQETQYF.

The sample holds many counts of this clonotype. The chain recombines TRBV29-1 with TRBJ2-7; TRBD1 matches at 8 bases. The germline gives CDR1 SQVTM, CDR2 ANQGSEA. The CDR3 has 12 residues. The J segment lost 5 bases and the V segment lost 7 bases, leaving 7 bases of the junction unmatched. Here the CDR3 DNA reads TGCAGCGCCCGAACAGGGGGTAACGAGCAGTACTTC. Amino acids: CSARTGGNEQYF.

The chain employs TRBV7-9 and TRBJ2-1; the match to TRBD2 covers 10 bases. Losses at the gene ends were 6 bases for V and 8 bases for J; bases not matched to a gene: 13. This CDR3 contains 16 residues. CDR1 SEHNR and CDR2 FQNEAQ come from the germline V gene (reference sequence). The CDR3 bases are TGTGCCAGCAGTTATGGACTAGCGGACCCTGGAGATGAGCAGTTCTTC. Translating it yields CASSYGLADPGDEQFF.

In this sample, this clonotype turned up a few times. The chain employs TRBV5-1 and TRBJ2-2, with TRBD1 as a possible D gene (6 bases). Germline V gene sequence: CDR1 SGHRS, CDR2 YFSETQ. The CDR3 contains 13 residues. V was clipped by 7 bases and J by 6 bases, with 13 bases between them. The CDR3 loop reads CASQDSLPGELFF. The CDR3 nucleotides are TGCGCCAGCCAGGACAGTCTCCCCGGGGAGCTGTTTTTT. The whole variable domain, remainder taken from reference TRBV5-1 and TRBJ2-2, is KAGVTQTPRYLIKTRGQQVTLSCSPISGHRSVSWYQQTPGQGLQFLFEYFSETQRNKGNFPGRFSGRQFSNSRSEMNVSTLELGDSALYLCASQDSLPGELFFGEGSRLTVL.

As regards this clonotype: A much larger clone sits a single nucleotide away, making a read error possible. V gene TRBV20-1 combines with J gene TRBJ2-5; TRBD2 might be the D (6 bases). CDR1 and CDR2 from the germline V gene are DFQATT and SNEGSKA (reference sequence). Trimming stripped 3 bases from V and 2 bases from J, with 16 bases between. The CDR3 sequence is 15 residues long. DNA for the CDR3: TGCAGTGCTAGCCCGGGACTCAATTGGCAAGAGACCCAGTACTTC. Its translation is CSASPGLNWQETQYF.

This clonotype was recorded at least ten times. The V call is TRBV28, the J call TRBJ2-3; 10 nucleotides agree with TRBD2. The CDR3 runs 18 residues. The germline gives CDR1 MDHEN, CDR2 SYDVKM. The V and J ends lost 4 bases and 4 bases, in that order; junction bases with no gene match: 14. In DNA form, the CDR3 reads TGTGCCAGCAGTTGGACTAGCGGCAAAGTGGGGGCCCCAGATACGCAGTATTTT. It codes for CASSWTSGKVGAPDTQYF.

This clonotype was seen at least ten times. The chain joins TRBV20-1 to TRBJ1-5; 7 bases agree with TRBD1. Losses at the gene ends were 0 bases for V and 7 bases for J; bases not matched to a gene: 6. CDR3 length: 14 amino acids. The V gene's germline CDR1 is DFQATT and CDR2 SNEGSKA (reference sequence). CDR3 bases: TGCAGTGCTAGAGATAAGGGGGCGGGACAGCCCCAGCATTTT. It encodes CSARDKGAGQPQHF.

This clonotype was recorded at least ten times. V gene TRBV25-1 combines with J gene TRBJ2-2, with 10 bases lining up with TRBD2. Trimming at V came to 5 bases and at J to 2 bases, leaving 14 bases not matched to a gene. Germline V gene sequence: CDR1 MGHDK, CDR2 SYGVNS. CDR3 size: 19 residues. The CDR3 sequence is CASSPLSPSGRSNTGELFF. The CDR3 bases are TGTGCCAGCAGTCCCTTATCACCTAGCGGGAGATCAAACACCGGGGAGCTGTTTTTT.

J is TRBJ1-2 and V is TRBV7-3; D not certain. Germline V gene lookup returns CDR1 SGHTA and CDR2 FQGTGA. The CDR3 sequence is 15 residues long. V was pared by 2 bases and J by 3 bases, with 13 bases between. Here the CDR3 DNA reads TGTGCCAGCAGCTTATATGACCGTCTTGACTATGGCTACACCTTC. This encodes CASSLYDRLDYGYTF.

This clonotype was observed many times. The chain combines TRBV5-6 with TRBJ2-5; 7 bases are shared with TRBD2. Trimming took 6 bases from V and 1 from J; bases not matched to a gene: 12. The CDR3 length is 16 residues. Per the germline V gene, CDR1 is SGHDT and CDR2 is YYEEEE. The CDR3 nucleotides are TGTGCCAGCACCTCCGGCGCGGGAGTCGCCCAAGAGACCCAGTACTTC. This encodes CASTSGAGVAQETQYF.

This clonotype came up a few times. The genes are TRBV24-1 and TRBJ2-1; D ambiguous. The V and J ends lost 0 bases and 6 bases respectively, with 11 bases between them. The CDR3 consists of 15 residues. Germline V CDR1 and CDR2: KGHDR, SFDVKD. The CDR3 bases are TGTGCCACCAGTGATTTGGGCCCCCCTGGCAATGAGCAGTTCTTC. Translated: CATSDLGPPGNEQFF.

This clonotype was counted many times. V is TRBV7-9 and J is TRBJ1-1; no reliable D call. With 0 bases removed from V and 3 bases from J, the gap between germline ends came to 5 bases. The CDR3 is 13 amino acids. Germline V gene lookup returns CDR1 SEHNR and CDR2 FQNEAQ (reference sequence). CDR3 sequence: CASSLAVDTEAFF. Here the CDR3 DNA reads TGTGCCAGCAGCTTAGCAGTGGACACTGAAGCTTTCTTT.

The V and J genes are TRBV20-1 and TRBJ1-1; possible D gene TRBD1, 5 bases. This CDR3 is built from 14 residues. The germline V gene has CDR1 DFQATT and CDR2 SNEGSKA (reference sequence). V was shortened by 1 base and J by 1 base, with 10 bases between the two germline ends. CDR3 sequence: CSARGLTANTEAFF. DNA for the CDR3: TGCAGTGCTAGAGGGCTGACAGCGAACACTGAAGCTTTCTTT.

This clonotype was counted only a few times. The rearrangement joins TRBV30 to TRBJ1-4; no clear D. V lost 2 bases to trimming and J lost 4 bases, with 23 bases between them. Germline-derived CDR1 and CDR2 are GTSNPN and SVGIG (reference sequence). The CDR3 contains 18 residues. CDR3 sequence: CAWSTPPWRRLGNEKLFF. CDR3 in DNA: TGTGCCTGGAGTACCCCCCCTTGGAGGAGGCTGGGTAATGAAAAACTGTTTTTT. Using reference TRBV30 and TRBJ1-4 for the parts outside the CDR3, the full variable domain is SQTIHQWPATLVQPVGSPLSLECTVEGTSNPNLYWYRQAAGRGLQLLFYSVGIGQISSEVPQNLSASRPQDRQFILSSKKLLLSDSGFYLCAWSTPPWRRLGNEKLFFGSGTQLSVL.

This clonotype was seen repeatedly, ten times or more. The rearrangement links TRBV3-1 to TRBJ2-3; D is possibly TRBD1 (6 bases). V lost 4 bases to trimming and J lost 1 base, with 15 bases between them. Germline V gene lookup returns CDR1 LGHDT and CDR2 YNNKEL (reference sequence). The CDR3 totals 16 residues. CDR3 sequence: CASSPYRVRGTDTQYF. CDR3 nucleotide sequence: TGTGCCAGCAGCCCCTACAGGGTGCGCGGCACAGATACGCAGTATTTT.

This clonotype occurred many times. The V and J genes are TRBV11-1 and TRBJ2-1; D is uncertain. Germline CDR1 reads SGHAT; CDR2 reads FQDESV (reference sequence). Trimming removed 8 bases from V and 4 bases from J, with 6 bases in between. The CDR3 totals 11 residues. DNA for the CDR3: TGTGCCAGCGTTGGGTACAATGAGCAGTTCTTC. Translation: CASVGYNEQFF.

Many counts were recorded for this clonotype. This chain links TRBV30 with TRBJ2-7, with TRBD2 as a possible D gene (5 bases). The CDR3 has 15 amino acids. V shed 0 bases and J shed 0 bases, with 12 bases lying between them. Germline V gene lookup returns CDR1 GTSNPN and CDR2 SVGIG (reference sequence). CDR3: CAWSVRRITSYEQYF. In nucleotides, the CDR3 is TGTGCCTGGAGTGTACGGAGGATCACCTCCTACGAGCAGTACTTC.

J is TRBJ2-7 and V is TRBV2; D might be TRBD1 (5 bases). This CDR3 has 12 amino acids. The germline V gene has CDR1 SNHLY and CDR2 FYNNEI. With 8 bases removed from V and 3 bases from J, the gap between germline ends came to 11 bases. Written as DNA, the CDR3 is TGTGCCAGCCAGGCAGGGATCTACGAGCAGTACTTC. Residues: CASQAGIYEQYF.

This clonotype was seen repeatedly, ten times or more. The V call is TRBV19, the J call TRBJ2-1; TRBD2 matches at 9 bases. Germline CDR1 is LNHDA and CDR2 is SQIVND (reference sequence). Trimming took 3 bases from V and 2 from J; bases not matched to a gene: 5. The CDR3 extends over 16 amino acids. CDR3 region: CASSIMPSGTYNEQFF. CDR3 coding DNA: TGTGCCAGTAGTATTATGCCTAGCGGGACCTACAATGAGCAGTTCTTC.

This clonotype appeared many times. The chain couples TRBV6-1 to TRBJ2-7; possibly TRBD1 or TRBD2 for D (5 bases each). The V gene lost 3 bases and the J gene lost 7 bases, with 19 bases spanning the gap. Germline CDR1 reads MNHNS; CDR2 reads SASEGT. The CDR3 runs to 15 residues. The CDR3 coding sequence is TGTGCCAGCAGTGACAATACCGGGACCCCCTTAGAGCAGTACTTC. Protein sequence: CASSDNTGTPLEQYF.

At least ten counts were recorded for this clonotype. The chain uses TRBV5-1 and TRBJ2-7; TRBD2 is a possible D gene (5 bases). CDR1 and CDR2 (germline): SGHRS, YFSETQ. V gave up 0 bases and J gave up 9 bases, with 16 bases separating them. The CDR3 is 14 amino acids. CDR3 protein: CASSLDERRAGQYF. The DNA for the CDR3 is TGCGCCAGCAGCTTGGATGAGCGGCGGGCAGGGCAGTACTTC.

In its sample, this clonotype was seen many times. This chain joins TRBV20-1 and TRBJ2-7, with D unresolved. V was pared by 2 bases and J by 0 bases, with 11 bases between. Germline V gives CDR1 DFQATT, CDR2 SNEGSKA (reference sequence). The CDR3 is 14 amino acids. In DNA form, the CDR3 reads TGCAGTGCTAGAAATCCGGAGTCCTCCTACGAGCAGTACTTC. Translated, it gives CSARNPESSYEQYF.

This clonotype has a count of ten or more. The rearrangement uses TRBV30 and TRBJ2-7; D remains unclear. The CDR3 is 12 amino acids. V was cut by 2 bases and J by 1 base, with 6 bases left in between. The V gene's germline CDR1 is GTSNPN and CDR2 SVGIG (reference sequence). The CDR3 is CAWSPGSYEQYF. The CDR3 DNA sequence: TGTGCCTGGAGTCCCGGTTCCTACGAGCAGTACTTC.

This clonotype was counted at least ten times. This chain links TRBV6-1 with TRBJ2-7, with 9 bases matching TRBD1. Germline CDR1 reads MNHNS; CDR2 reads SASEGT. This CDR3 region has 15 residues. The ends lost 6 bases at V and 11 bases at J; junction bases unmatched: 17. The DNA for the CDR3 is TGTGCCAGCAGCGAGGAAGAAGGGACAGGGTCTAGGAAGTACTTC. Translation gives CASSEEEGTGSRKYF.

This clonotype has a handful of counts. The chain joins TRBV29-1 to TRBJ2-1; 9 nucleotides match TRBD1. Germline assignment: CDR1 SQVTM and CDR2 ANQGSEA. This CDR3 region has 11 residues. V trimming: 5 bases; J trimming: 9 bases; junction bases outside the gene matches: 2. The CDR3 sequence is CSVLDRGEQFF. In DNA form, the CDR3 reads TGCAGCGTTTTGGACAGGGGTGAGCAGTTCTTC.

This clonotype was counted ten times or more. V and J are TRBV4-1 and TRBJ1-1; D is perhaps TRBD1 (6 bases). Per the germline V gene, CDR1 is MGHRA and CDR2 is YSYEKL. The CDR3 has 14 amino acids. V was shortened by 6 bases and J by 4 bases, with 15 bases between the two germline ends. DNA of the CDR3: TGCGCCAGCAGAACCCGACAGGAAGGCACTGAAGCTTTCTTT. This sequence encodes CASRTRQEGTEAFF.